The T cell receptor beta chain described here comes from a study of spatial heterogeneity in lung cancer. Each CDR3 protein is one row after TCRdb ran MiXCR on the 5' RACE reads. The sample includes 1,000 or so distinct CDR3 sequences, around 22% seen only once; the top ten take just over 15%. Time point indicated: sample taken at primary tumor resection. This CDR3 region has 13 residues. Germline V lookup: CDR1 MNHNS, CDR2 SASEGT. V lost 7 bases and J 9 bases, leaving 16 bases between the germline ends. Concerning this clonotype itself: Its matching antigen is unknown.

Study-wide results and caveats: Expanded intratumoral alpha and beta TCR counts tracked tumor mutation counts.

Sample: lung tumor tissue, taken at surgery. The sequence was collected from a male donor with early-stage non-small cell lung cancer. V is TRBV6-1 and J is TRBJ2-1; D may match TRBD1 or TRBD2 (6 bases each). This CDR3 reads CASIGGYLGEQFF. CDR3 sequence (DNA): TGTGCCAGCATAGGGGGGTATTTGGGTGAGCAGTTCTTC.